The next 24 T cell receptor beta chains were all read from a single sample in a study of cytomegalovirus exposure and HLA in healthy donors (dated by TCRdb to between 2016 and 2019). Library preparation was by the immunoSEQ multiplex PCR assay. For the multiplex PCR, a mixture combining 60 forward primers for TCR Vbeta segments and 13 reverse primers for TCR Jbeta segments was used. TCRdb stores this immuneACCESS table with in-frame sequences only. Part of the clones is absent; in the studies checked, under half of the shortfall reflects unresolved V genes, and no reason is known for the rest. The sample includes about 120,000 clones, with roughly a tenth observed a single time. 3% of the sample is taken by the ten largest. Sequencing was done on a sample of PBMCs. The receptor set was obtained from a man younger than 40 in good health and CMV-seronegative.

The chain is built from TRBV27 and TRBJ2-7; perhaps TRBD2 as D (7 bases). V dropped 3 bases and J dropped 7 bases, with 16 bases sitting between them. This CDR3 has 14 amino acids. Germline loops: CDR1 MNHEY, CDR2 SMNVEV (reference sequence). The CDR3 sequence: CASSFRKGGREQYF. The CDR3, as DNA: TGTGCCAGCAGTTTCAGAAAGGGGGGGAGAGAGCAGTACTTC.

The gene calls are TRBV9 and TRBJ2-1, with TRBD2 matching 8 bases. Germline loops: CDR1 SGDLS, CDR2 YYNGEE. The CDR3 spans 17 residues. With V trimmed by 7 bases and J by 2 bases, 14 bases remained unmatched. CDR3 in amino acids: CASASPGGASPYNEQFF. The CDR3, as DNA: TGTGCCAGCGCCTCCCCCGGGGGGGCTTCGCCCTACAATGAGCAGTTCTTC.

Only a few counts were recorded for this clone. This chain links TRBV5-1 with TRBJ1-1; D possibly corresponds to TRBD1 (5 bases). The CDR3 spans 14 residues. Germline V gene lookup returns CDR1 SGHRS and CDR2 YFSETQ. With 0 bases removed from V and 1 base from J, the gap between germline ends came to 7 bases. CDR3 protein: CASSLGGPNTEAFF. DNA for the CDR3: TGCGCCAGCAGCTTGGGGGGCCCGAACACTGAAGCTTTCTTT.

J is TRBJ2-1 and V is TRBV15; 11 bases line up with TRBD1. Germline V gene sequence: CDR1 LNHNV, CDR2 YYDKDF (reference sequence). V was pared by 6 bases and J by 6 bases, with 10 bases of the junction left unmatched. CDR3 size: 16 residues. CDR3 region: CATSSPRDRGFNEQFF. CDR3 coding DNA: TGTGCCACCAGTAGTCCCCGGGACAGGGGGTTCAATGAGCAGTTCTTC.

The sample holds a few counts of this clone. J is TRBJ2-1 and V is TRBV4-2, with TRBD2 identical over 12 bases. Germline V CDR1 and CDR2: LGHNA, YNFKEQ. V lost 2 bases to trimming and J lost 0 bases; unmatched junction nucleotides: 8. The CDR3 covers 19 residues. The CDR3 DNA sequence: TGTGCCAGCAGCCAACCTAAGACTAGCGGGAGCCCCTCCTACAATGAGCAGTTCTTC. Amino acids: CASSQPKTSGSPSYNEQFF.

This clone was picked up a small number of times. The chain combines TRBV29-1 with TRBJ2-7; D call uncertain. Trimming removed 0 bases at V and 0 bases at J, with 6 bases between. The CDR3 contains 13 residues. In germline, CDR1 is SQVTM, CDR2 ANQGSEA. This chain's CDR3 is CSVEDVSSYEQYF. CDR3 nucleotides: TGCAGCGTTGAAGATGTTAGCTCCTACGAGCAGTACTTC.

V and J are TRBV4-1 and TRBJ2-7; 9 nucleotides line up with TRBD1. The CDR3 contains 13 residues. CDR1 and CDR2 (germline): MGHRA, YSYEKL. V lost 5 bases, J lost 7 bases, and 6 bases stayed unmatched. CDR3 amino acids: CASSSDRGGEQYF. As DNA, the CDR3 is TGCGCCAGCAGCTCGGACAGGGGAGGGGAGCAGTACTTC.

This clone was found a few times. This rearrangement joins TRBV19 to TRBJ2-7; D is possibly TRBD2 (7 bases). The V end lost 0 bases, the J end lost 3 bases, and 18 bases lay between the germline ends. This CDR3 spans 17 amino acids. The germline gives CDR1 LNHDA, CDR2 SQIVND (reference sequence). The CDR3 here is CASSIERGGRKFYEQYF. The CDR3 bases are TGTGCCAGTAGTATAGAAAGGGGGGGCCGTAAATTCTACGAGCAGTACTTC.

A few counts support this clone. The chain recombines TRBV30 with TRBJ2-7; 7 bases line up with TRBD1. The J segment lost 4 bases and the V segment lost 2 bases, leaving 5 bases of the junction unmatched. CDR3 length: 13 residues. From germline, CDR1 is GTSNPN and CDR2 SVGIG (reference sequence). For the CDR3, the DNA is TGTGCCTGGAGTTTGGACAGGCTGTACGAGCAGTACTTC. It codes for CAWSLDRLYEQYF.

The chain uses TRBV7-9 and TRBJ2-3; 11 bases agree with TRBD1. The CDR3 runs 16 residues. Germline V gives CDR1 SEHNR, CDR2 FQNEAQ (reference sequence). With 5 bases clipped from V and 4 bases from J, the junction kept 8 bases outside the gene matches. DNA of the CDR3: TGTGCCAGCAGCCATTCGGACAGGGGGCCCGCAGATACGCAGTATTTT. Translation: CASSHSDRGPADTQYF.

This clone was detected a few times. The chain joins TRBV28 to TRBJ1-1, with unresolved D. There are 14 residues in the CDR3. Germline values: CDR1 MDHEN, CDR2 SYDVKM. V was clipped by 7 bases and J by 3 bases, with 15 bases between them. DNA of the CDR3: TGTGCCAGCATACTACGACCCTGGGACACTGAAGCTTTCTTT. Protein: CASILRPWDTEAFF.

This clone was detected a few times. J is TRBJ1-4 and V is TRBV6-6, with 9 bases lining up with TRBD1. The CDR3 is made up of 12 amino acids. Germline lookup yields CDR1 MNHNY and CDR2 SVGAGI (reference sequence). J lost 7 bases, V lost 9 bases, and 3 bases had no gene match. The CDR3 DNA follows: TGTGCCAGTCGACAGGGGGGTGAAAAACTGTTTTTT. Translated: CASRQGGEKLFF.

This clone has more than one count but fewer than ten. CDR3 bases: TGTGCCAGCAGTTTTGGTCACTTTGGAGGAGGCAACGAGCAGTACTTC. This translates into CASSFGHFGGGNEQYF. The chain has TRBV27 and TRBJ2-7; a weak D match, TRBD2 (5 bases). Germline V gene data show CDR1 as MNHEY and CDR2 as SMNVEV (reference sequence). Trimming took 3 bases from V and 5 from J, leaving 20 bases between them. The CDR3 loop spans 16 amino acids.

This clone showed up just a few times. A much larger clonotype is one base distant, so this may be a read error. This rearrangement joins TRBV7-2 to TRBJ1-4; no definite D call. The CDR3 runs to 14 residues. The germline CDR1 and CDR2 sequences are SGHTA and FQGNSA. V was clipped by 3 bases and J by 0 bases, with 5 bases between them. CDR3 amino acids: CASSLGATNEKLFF. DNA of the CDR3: TGTGCCAGCAGCTTGGGAGCAACTAATGAAAAACTGTTTTTT.

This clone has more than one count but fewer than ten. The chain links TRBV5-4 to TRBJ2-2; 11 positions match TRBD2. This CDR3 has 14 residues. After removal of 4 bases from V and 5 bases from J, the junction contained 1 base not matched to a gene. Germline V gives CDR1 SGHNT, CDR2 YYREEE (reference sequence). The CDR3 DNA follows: TGTGCCAGCAGCCGACTAGCGGGAACCGGGGAGCTGTTTTTT. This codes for CASSRLAGTGELFF.

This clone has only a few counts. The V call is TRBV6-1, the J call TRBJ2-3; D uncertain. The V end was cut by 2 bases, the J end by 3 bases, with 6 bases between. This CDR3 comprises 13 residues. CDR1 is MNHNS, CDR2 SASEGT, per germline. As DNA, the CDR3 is TGTGCCAGCAGTGAACAGGTAACAGATACGCAGTATTTT. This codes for CASSEQVTDTQYF.

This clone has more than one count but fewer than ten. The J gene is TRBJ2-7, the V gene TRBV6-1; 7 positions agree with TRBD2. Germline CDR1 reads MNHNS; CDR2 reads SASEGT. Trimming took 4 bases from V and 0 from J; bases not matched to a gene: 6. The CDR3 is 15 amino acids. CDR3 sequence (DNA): TGTGCCAGCAGTGGTCCGCGGGGGAGCTCCTACGAGCAGTACTTC. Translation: CASSGPRGSSYEQYF.

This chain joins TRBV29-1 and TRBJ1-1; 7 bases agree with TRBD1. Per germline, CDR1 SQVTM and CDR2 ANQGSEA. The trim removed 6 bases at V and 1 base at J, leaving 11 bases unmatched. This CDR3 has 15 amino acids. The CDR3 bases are TGCAGCGTCGCTCGATCCGGGACAGAGAACACTGAAGCTTTCTTT. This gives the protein CSVARSGTENTEAFF.

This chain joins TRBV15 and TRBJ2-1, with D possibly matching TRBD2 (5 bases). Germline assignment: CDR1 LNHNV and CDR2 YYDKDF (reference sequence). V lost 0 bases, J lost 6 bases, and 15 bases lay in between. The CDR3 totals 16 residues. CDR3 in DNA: TGTGCCACCAGCAGAGATCTAATACTAGAGACCAATGAGCAGTTCTTC. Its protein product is CATSRDLILETNEQFF.

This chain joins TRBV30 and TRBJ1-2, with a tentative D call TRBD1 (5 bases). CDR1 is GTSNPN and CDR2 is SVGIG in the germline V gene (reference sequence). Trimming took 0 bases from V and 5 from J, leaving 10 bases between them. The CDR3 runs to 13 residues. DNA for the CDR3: TGTGCCTGGAGTGTCGGGGGGATTTATGGCTACACCTTC. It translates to CAWSVGGIYGYTF.

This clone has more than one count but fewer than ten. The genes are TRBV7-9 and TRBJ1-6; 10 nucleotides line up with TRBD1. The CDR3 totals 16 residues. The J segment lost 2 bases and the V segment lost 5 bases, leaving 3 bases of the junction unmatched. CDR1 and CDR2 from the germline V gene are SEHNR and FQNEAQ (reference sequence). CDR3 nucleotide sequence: TGTGCCAGCAGCCGGACAGGGGGTACCTATAATTCACCCCTCCACTTT. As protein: CASSRTGGTYNSPLHF.

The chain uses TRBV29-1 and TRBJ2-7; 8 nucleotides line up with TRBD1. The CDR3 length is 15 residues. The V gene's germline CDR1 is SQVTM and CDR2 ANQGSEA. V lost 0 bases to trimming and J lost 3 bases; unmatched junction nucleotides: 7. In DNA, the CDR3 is TGCAGCGTTGAAGATGAGACAGGGGTGGGCTACGAGCAGTACTTC. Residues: CSVEDETGVGYEQYF.

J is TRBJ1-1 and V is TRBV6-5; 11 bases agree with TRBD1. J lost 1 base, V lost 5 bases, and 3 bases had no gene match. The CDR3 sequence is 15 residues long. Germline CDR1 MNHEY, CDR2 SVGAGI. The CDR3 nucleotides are TGTGCCAGCAGTCCCGGGACAGGGGGGAACACTGAAGCTTTCTTT. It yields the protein CASSPGTGGNTEAFF.

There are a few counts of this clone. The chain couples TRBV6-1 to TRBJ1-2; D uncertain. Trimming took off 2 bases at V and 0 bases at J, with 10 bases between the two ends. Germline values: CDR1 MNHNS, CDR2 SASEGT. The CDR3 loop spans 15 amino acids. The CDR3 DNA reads TGTGCCAGCAGTGAATGGGCGTTAGCTAACTATGGCTACACCTTC. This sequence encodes CASSEWALANYGYTF.